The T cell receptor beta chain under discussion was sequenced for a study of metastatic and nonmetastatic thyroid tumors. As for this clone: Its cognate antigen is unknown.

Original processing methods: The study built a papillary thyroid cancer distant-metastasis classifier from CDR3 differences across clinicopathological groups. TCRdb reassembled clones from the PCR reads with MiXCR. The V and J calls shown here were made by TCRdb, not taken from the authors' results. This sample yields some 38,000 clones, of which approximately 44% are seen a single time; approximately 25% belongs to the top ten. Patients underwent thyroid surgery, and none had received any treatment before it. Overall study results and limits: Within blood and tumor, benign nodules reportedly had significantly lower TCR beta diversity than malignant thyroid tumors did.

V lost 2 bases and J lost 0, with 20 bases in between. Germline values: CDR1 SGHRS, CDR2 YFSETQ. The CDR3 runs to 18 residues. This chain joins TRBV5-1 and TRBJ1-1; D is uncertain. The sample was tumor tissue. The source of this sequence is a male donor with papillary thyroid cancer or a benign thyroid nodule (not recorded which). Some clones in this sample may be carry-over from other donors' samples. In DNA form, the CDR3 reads TGCGCCAGCAGCTTCGGGATCCTGCGGATTCGTATGAACACTGAAGCTTTCTTT. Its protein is CASSFGILRIRMNTEAFF.